This TCR beta chain was obtained from a study of CD8+ T cells in alopecia areata. The study, taken as a whole, reports: Normal skin's resident alphabeta T cells are sequenced alongside lesional scalp T cells.

The CDR3 has 14 residues. The V and J ends lost 3 bases and 5 bases, in that order; junction bases with no gene match: 2. Looked up from germline, CDR1 is SQVTM and CDR2 is ANQGSEA. About this clone: Its antigen is not identified.

Treatment here: oral pan-JAK inhibitor, 5-10 mg twice daily. It was cDNA, reverse transcribed from extracted RNA, that served as the sequencing template. Method: immunoSEQ multiplex PCR; TCRdb's copy keeps in-frame clones and lacks some. The table shows 150,000 to 200,000 clones, with less than 70% occurring only once. This TCR was sampled from a human donor with alopecia areata. The starting material was CD4+ T cells sorted from blood, obtained between weeks 49 and 50, from a patient treated with tofacitinib. This sequence joins TRBV29-1 and TRBJ2-3; 13 bases map to TRBD2. The CDR3 DNA is TGCAGCGTTGAGGGACTAGCGGGGAAAGATACGCAGTATTTT. Translating it yields CSVEGLAGKDTQYF.